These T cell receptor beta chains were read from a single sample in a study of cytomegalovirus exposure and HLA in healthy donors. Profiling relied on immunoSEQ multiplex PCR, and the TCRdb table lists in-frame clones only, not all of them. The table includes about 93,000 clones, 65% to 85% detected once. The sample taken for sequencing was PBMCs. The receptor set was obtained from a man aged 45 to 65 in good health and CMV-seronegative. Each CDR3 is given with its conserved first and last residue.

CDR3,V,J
CSVVPGQANEQFF,TRBV29-1,TRBJ2-1
CAISESLPSYNEQFF,TRBV10-3,TRBJ2-1
CASSQAGGSLAETQYF,TRBV14,TRBJ2-5
CASSLETEGGYTF,TRBV7-8,TRBJ1-2
CASSLRPSSGSRETQYF,TRBV5-1,TRBJ2-5
CASGSRLGGELFF,TRBV12-5,TRBJ2-2
CASSGRRPTGELFF,TRBV27,TRBJ2-2
CASSTVPSGRLAWDNEQFF,TRBV7-6,TRBJ2-1
CASTATGQGYEQYF,TRBV2,TRBJ2-7
CASSQERWYYEQYF,TRBV4-1,TRBJ2-7
CASGRGTGVAGGFEQFF,TRBV28,TRBJ2-1
CASTLQGAETQYF,TRBV5-4,TRBJ2-5
CASSHSRRGERGYGYTF,TRBV23-1,TRBJ1-2
CASSASFRFTNGYTF,TRBV27,TRBJ1-2
CSAWPEGAEKLFF,TRBV29-1,TRBJ1-4
CASSPLYGRGRGEKLFF,TRBV21-1,TRBJ1-4
CASTGPNRGGQPQHF,TRBV28,TRBJ1-5
CASKTFAQGLGNQPQHF,TRBV19,TRBJ1-5
CAISPGPGSGGNEQFF,TRBV10-3,TRBJ2-1
CASSPDRDLAYEQYF,TRBV11-2,TRBJ2-7
CASSPSLQGTHGYEQYF,TRBV28,TRBJ2-7
CASSSRLAGGYNEQFF,TRBV28,TRBJ2-1
CASSLETGRAGELFF,TRBV7-6,TRBJ2-2
CASSPSPSGRGTDTQYF,TRBV9,TRBJ2-3
CASSLRTSSGRSTDTQYF,TRBV7-2,TRBJ2-3
CASSFGGVNTEAFF,TRBV5-5,TRBJ1-1
CASRAGQGANQPQHF,TRBV6-1,TRBJ1-5
CASKQGAGGANVLTF,TRBV28,TRBJ2-6
CSVPTGTGEREGYNEQFF,TRBV29-1,TRBJ2-1
CAWSGGRGNQPQHF,TRBV30,TRBJ1-5
CASSVGTSVTYEQYF,TRBV9,TRBJ2-7
CASSPRLAGDETQYF,TRBV7-3,TRBJ2-5